The entry below describes one TCR beta chain. Its antigen is not yet known. Per-base quality was not reported, and no clone a single base away is much larger than it. This entry belongs to a study of blood T cell repertoires in COVID-19 (dated by TCRdb to about 2020). Regarding the research as a whole: Samples from collaborators originated in the United States, Italy and Spain and spanned both the acute and convalescent phases of COVID-19. The prospective study material was composed of cDNA or gDNA derived from T cells, B-cell-depleted T cells, or PBMCs. Samples came from the ongoing ImmuneRACE study (first 160 participants) plus 1,254 subjects from 6 global collaborators. HLA class I and class II types, where available, came from metadata supplied by the sample provider rather than from assay-based typing. The dataset comprised deeply sampled blood TCRbeta repertoires from subjects exposed to, actively infected with, or recovered from COVID-19. The sample metadata nearly always contained a de-identified subject ID, COVID-19 status, age in years and sex. The repertoires were made available in a free public database intended to serve as a resource for research on the immune response to SARS-CoV-2. General findings and caveats noted by the study authors: The quantity of clinical and demographic metadata differed by source and by participant and was supplied without curation.

Collaborating institutions collected whole blood in K2EDTA tubes following their own protocols. For TCRbeta analysis, collaborator samples were shipped as frozen whole blood, as isolated PBMCs, or as DNA extracted from either sample type. Per the germline V gene (reference sequence), LNHDA is the CDR1 and SQIVND is the CDR2. V and J are trimmed by 4 bases and 7 bases, and the gene matches miss 15 bases of the junction. The cysteine opens and the phenylalanine closes a CDR3 of 16 amino acids. The retained sequence is limited to the CDR3, 48 bases, with the frame set at the first base. The immunoSEQ Assay, a bias-controlled multiplex PCR, was used to amplify TCRbeta CDR3 regions from genomic DNA. Under the source paper's analysis protocol: The number of nucleated cells in each sample was estimated from the amplification of reference gene primers within the assay. To quantify the absolute abundance of each unique TCRbeta CDR3 rearrangement, sequence reads were collapsed and filtered. Productive Simpson clonality was computed per sample as the square root of Simpson's diversity index over productive rearrangements. The table was pulled from immuneACCESS by TCRdb, which kept in-frame rearrangements only. Such tables lose some clones; where checked, under half of the loss comes from unresolved V genes, and the rest has no known cause. Clone size and V and J calls were adopted from that table, with D and trimming inferred from the DNA. The table for this sample lists 470,000 or so clones; 80% to 90% of them were counted only once. Clones ranked in the top ten supply 4% to 5.5% of the sample.

The chain links TRBV19 with TRBJ2-7; 8 junctional bases match TRBD1. The TCR was taken from a woman under 40 with acute or convalescent COVID-19. The specimen was peripheral blood. The CDR3 protein sequence reads: CASSTNPGQALREQYF. The sequenced DNA is TGTGCCAGTAGTACCAACCCGGGACAGGCCTTGAGAGAGCAGTACTTC.